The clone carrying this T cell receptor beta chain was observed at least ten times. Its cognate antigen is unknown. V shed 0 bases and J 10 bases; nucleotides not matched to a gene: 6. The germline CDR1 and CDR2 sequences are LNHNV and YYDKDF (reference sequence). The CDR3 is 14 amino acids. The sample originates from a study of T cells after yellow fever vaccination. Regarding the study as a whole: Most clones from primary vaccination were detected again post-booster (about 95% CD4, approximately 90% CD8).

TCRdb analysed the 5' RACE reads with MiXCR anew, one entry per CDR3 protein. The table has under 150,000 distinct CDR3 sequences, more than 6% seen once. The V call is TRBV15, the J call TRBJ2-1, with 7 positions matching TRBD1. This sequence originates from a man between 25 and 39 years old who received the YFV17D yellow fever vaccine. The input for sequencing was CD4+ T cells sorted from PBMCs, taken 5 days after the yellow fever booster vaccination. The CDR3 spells CATSRDEGAWEQFF. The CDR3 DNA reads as TGTGCCACCAGCAGAGATGAGGGGGCTTGGGAGCAGTTCTTC. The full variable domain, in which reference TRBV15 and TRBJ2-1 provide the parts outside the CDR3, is DAMVIQNPRYQVTQFGKPVTLSCSQTLNHNVMYWYQQKSSQAPKLLFHYYDKDFNNEADTPDNFQSRRPNTSFCFLDIRSPGLGDTAMYLCATSRDEGAWEQFFGPGTRLTVL.